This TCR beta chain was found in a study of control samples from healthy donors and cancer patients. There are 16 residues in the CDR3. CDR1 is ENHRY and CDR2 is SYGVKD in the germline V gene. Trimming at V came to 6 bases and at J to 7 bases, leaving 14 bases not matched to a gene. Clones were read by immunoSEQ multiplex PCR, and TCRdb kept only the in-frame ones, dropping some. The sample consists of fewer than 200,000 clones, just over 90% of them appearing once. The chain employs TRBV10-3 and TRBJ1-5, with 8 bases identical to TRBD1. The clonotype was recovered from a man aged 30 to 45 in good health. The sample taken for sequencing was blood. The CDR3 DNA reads TGTGCCATCAGCCGGACAGGGACTCCGTGGGGACAGCCCCAGCATTTT. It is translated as CAISRTGTPWGQPQHF.